This T cell receptor beta chain was identified in a study of T cell repertoires in cytomegalovirus infection. Study outcomes and limitations: There were HLA-C-restricted CMV-specific TCR beta clonotypes dominating the ex vivo response.

The CDR3 runs 15 residues. Trimming took off 3 bases at V and 5 bases at J, with 16 bases between the two ends. The germline gives CDR1 SGHAT, CDR2 FQNNGV. This clonotype was recorded many times. Its target is not known. TCRdb re-analysed the reads in MiXCR, keeping a single row per CDR3 protein. Of about 920,000 distinct CDR3 sequences in the sample, roughly 30% were seen once. The source of this sequence is a human donor in good health (CMV status not recorded). Some clones in this sample may be carry-over from other donors' samples. This chain connects TRBV11-2 to TRBJ2-5, with D unclear. Sequencing used cultured CD8+ T cells from PBMCs, obtained from culture after CMV antigen stimulation. The CDR3 protein is CASSFTSSQWETQYF. CDR3 in DNA: TGTGCCAGCAGCTTTACTTCCTCACAATGGGAGACCCAGTACTTC. Together with reference TRBV11-2 and TRBJ2-5, the CDR3 gives the full variable domain: EAGVAQSPRYKIIEKRQSVAFWCNPISGHATLYWYQQILGQGPKLLIQFQNNGVVDDSQLPKDRFSAERLKGVDSTLKIQPAKLEDSAVYLCASSFTSSQWETQYFGPGTRLLVL.